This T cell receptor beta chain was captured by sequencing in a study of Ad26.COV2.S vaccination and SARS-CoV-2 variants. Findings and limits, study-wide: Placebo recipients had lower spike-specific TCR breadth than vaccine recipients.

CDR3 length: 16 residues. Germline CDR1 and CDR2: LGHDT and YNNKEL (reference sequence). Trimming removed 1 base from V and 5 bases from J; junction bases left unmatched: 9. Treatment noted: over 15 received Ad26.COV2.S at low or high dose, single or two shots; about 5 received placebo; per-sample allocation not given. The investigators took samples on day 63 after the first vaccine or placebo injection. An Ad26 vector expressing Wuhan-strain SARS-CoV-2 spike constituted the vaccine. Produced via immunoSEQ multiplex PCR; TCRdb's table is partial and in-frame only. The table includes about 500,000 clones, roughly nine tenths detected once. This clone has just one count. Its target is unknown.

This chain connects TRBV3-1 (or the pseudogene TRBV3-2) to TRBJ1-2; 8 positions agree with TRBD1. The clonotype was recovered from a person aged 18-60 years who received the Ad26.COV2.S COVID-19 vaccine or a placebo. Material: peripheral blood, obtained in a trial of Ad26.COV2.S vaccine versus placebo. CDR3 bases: TGTGCCAGCAGCCAAGTCTTCGGACAGGGCCTTTATGGCTACACCTTC. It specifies CASSQVFGQGLYGYTF.